Shown below are 25 T cell receptor beta chains from a single sample sequenced in a study of T cells after posttransplantation cyclophosphamide. This table comes from immunoSEQ multiplex PCR, and its TCRdb copy is limited to in-frame clones, with some not included. The repertoire consists of just over 65,000 clones, with 80% to 95% occurring once and the leading ten covering around 3.1%. Sequencing was carried out using PBMCs. All receptors derive from a woman aged 25 to 39 in good health and a related stem cell transplant donor.

This clone was observed a handful of times. In nucleotides, the CDR3 is TGTGCCAGCAGTTTAAGTCGGACAGGGGATGGCTACACCTTC. Translation gives CASSLSRTGDGYTF. The chain uses TRBV27 and TRBJ1-2; TRBD1 matches 9 bases. J lost 6 bases, V lost 2 bases, and 4 bases had no gene match. The CDR3 is 14 amino acids. The V gene's germline CDR1 is MNHEY and CDR2 SMNVEV (reference sequence).

CDR3 sequence reads: CASSHDFTGGTQYF. CDR3 bases: TGTGCCAGCAGCCACGATTTTACAGGTGGCACGCAGTATTTT. The V gene is TRBV16, the J gene TRBJ2-3; tentative D call: TRBD1 (5 bases). V shed 3 bases and J shed 9 bases, with 16 bases lying between them. This CDR3 comprises 14 residues. Germline values: CDR1 KGHSY, CDR2 FQNENV.

This clone was observed once. This chain uses TRBV5-5 with TRBJ1-2, with D uncertain. The V and J ends lost 2 bases and 5 bases respectively, with 19 bases between them. The CDR3 runs 16 residues. Germline V gene lookup returns CDR1 SGHKS and CDR2 YYEKEE (reference sequence). This CDR3 is CASSLSRTEGLYGYTF. In DNA form, the CDR3 reads TGTGCCAGCAGCTTAAGCCGGACCGAGGGTTTGTATGGCTACACCTTC.

The chain is built from TRBV10-3 and TRBJ1-3; unclear D gene. Germline V gives CDR1 ENHRY, CDR2 SYGVKD. With 11 bases removed from V and 3 bases from J, the gap between germline ends came to 14 bases. The CDR3 length is 13 residues. The CDR3 reads CAASSDLGNTIYF. The CDR3 DNA reads as TGTGCCGCCTCTTCGGACCTTGGAAACACCATATATTTT.

This clone was recorded a few times. The chain employs TRBV6-6 and TRBJ1-5; D uncertain. Looked up from germline, CDR1 is MNHNY and CDR2 is SVGAGI (reference sequence). V lost 2 bases and J lost 6, with 8 bases in between. The CDR3 consists of 13 residues. The CDR3 bases are TGTGCCAGCAGTTACGTGGACGGTCAGCCCCAGCATTTT. As protein: CASSYVDGQPQHF.

The J gene is TRBJ1-6, the V gene TRBV10-3; possibly TRBD1 for D (5 bases). V was cut by 8 bases and J by 9 bases, with 14 bases left in between. This CDR3 spans 13 amino acids. Germline CDR1 is ENHRY and CDR2 is SYGVKD. For the CDR3, the DNA is TGTGCCATCCAAGCAGGGTTGAGTTCACCCCTCCACTTT. It is translated as CAIQAGLSSPLHF.

The CDR3 region has the DNA TGTGCCAGTAGCCCCGGACGGATCCTACTTCGTGGCTACACCTTC. As protein: CASSPGRILLRGYTF. V gene TRBV19 combines with J gene TRBJ1-2; D gene uncertain. The germline CDR1 and CDR2 sequences are LNHDA and SQIVND (reference sequence). V was cut by 6 bases and J by 7 bases, with 21 bases left in between. The CDR3 covers 15 residues.

The gene calls are TRBV11-1 and TRBJ1-1; 7 bases align to TRBD1. Trimming at V came to 5 bases and at J to 7 bases, leaving 4 bases not matched to a gene. CDR3 length equals 12 residues. Germline CDR1 reads SGHAT; CDR2 reads FQDESV (reference sequence). CDR3 coding DNA: TGTGCCAGCAGCCGAGACAGGGATGAAGCTTTCTTT. Translating gives CASSRDRDEAFF.

The chain is built from TRBV14 and TRBJ2-2; D might be TRBD2 (6 bases). Germline V gene lookup returns CDR1 SGHDN and CDR2 FVKESK. The CDR3 length is 18 residues. Trimming shortened V by 0 bases and J by 4 bases, and 18 bases separated the two germline ends. In nucleotides, the CDR3 is TGTGCCAGCAGCCAAGATATAGTGGCGGGACTCAGCACCGGGGAGCTGTTTTTT. This translates into CASSQDIVAGLSTGELFF.

The gene calls are TRBV7-2 and TRBJ2-7, with 9 bases fitting TRBD1. This CDR3 spans 16 amino acids. The J segment lost 1 base and the V segment lost 3 bases, leaving 7 bases of the junction unmatched. Germline CDR1 reads SGHTA; CDR2 reads FQGNSA. The CDR3 coding sequence is TGTGCCAGCAGCTTCCCGACAGGGGGGCTTTCCTACGAGCAGTACTTC. Translated: CASSFPTGGLSYEQYF.

The CDR3 sequence: CSAGSYRGHTF. The DNA for the CDR3 is TGCAGTGCTGGTAGTTACAGGGGCCACACCTTC. The chain links TRBV20-1 to TRBJ1-2; 7 bases fit TRBD1. Unmatched junction bases numbered 9, after V lost 5 bases and J lost 12 bases. Germline CDR1 reads DFQATT; CDR2 reads SNEGSKA (reference sequence). This CDR3 has 11 amino acids.

The V gene is TRBV7-9, the J gene TRBJ1-2; 7 bases map to TRBD1. The ends lost 5 bases at V and 4 bases at J; junction bases unmatched: 4. Germline lookup yields CDR1 SEHNR and CDR2 FQNEAQ (reference sequence). This CDR3 region has 13 residues. The CDR3: CASSPRTGYGYTF. DNA for the CDR3: TGTGCCAGCAGCCCTCGGACAGGCTATGGCTACACCTTC.

The CDR3 DNA reads TGTGCCAGCACTCCGCTTCGGGGGCCTGACTATGGCTACACCTTC. It yields the protein CASTPLRGPDYGYTF. The V and J genes are TRBV27 and TRBJ1-2; perhaps TRBD1 as D (6 bases). The V gene lost 7 bases and the J gene lost 3 bases, with 18 bases spanning the gap. CDR1 MNHEY and CDR2 SMNVEV come from the germline V gene (reference sequence). The CDR3 has 15 residues.

This sequence joins TRBV7-2 and TRBJ1-5; TRBD1 might be the D (6 bases). The CDR3 loop spans 15 amino acids. Germline V CDR1 and CDR2: SGHTA, FQGNSA. Trimming left V 4 bases short and J 0 bases short, with 10 bases between. The CDR3 bases are TGTGCCAGCAGCTACAGGGTCGATAGCAATCAGCCCCAGCATTTT. Translation: CASSYRVDSNQPQHF.

This chain connects TRBV19 to TRBJ1-6; D uncertain. V lost 3 bases to trimming and J lost 11 bases, with 23 bases between them. CDR1 and CDR2 (germline): LNHDA, SQIVND (reference sequence). The CDR3 totals 17 residues. In nucleotides, the CDR3 is TGTGCCAGTAGTATGGGTTGGCAGGTTGTCGGTATAGCACCCCTCCACTTT. It translates to CASSMGWQVVGIAPLHF.

This chain connects TRBV29-1 to TRBJ1-4; 11 positions agree with TRBD1. The germline V gene encodes CDR1 SQVTM and CDR2 ANQGSEA. This CDR3 is 15 amino acids long. The junction had 10 bases not matched to a gene; V was cut back by 5 bases and J by 8 bases. The CDR3 DNA is TGCAGCGTTCGGACAGGGGGCCCGTCGAGCGAAAAACTGTTTTTT. It codes for CSVRTGGPSSEKLFF.

The chain recombines TRBV18 with TRBJ1-3, with a tentative D call TRBD1 (5 bases). CDR1 KGHSH and CDR2 LQKENI come from the germline V gene. Trimming cost V 6 bases and J 0 bases, with 9 bases left between them. The CDR3 runs to 14 residues. In nucleotides, the CDR3 is TGTGCCAGCTCCATAGGGGTCTCTGGAAACACCATATATTTT. Translating gives CASSIGVSGNTIYF.

This chain links TRBV7-8 with TRBJ2-5, with TRBD2 matching 7 bases. The J call is doubtful: the DNA matches TRBJ2-7 better. In germline, CDR1 is SGHVS, CDR2 FQNEAQ. The CDR3 sequence is 15 residues long. In DNA form, the CDR3 reads TGTGCCAGCAGCGCCCCCCAGCGGGGCTCCTACGAGCAGTACTTC. Translating it yields CASSAPQRGSYEQYF.

J is TRBJ2-7 and V is TRBV5-1, with D perhaps matching TRBD1 or TRBD2 (5 bases each). The germline gives CDR1 SGHRS, CDR2 YFSETQ. V was shortened by 2 bases and J by 2 bases, with 11 bases between the two germline ends. This CDR3 contains 14 residues. CDR3 sequence: CASSFWDETYEQYF. The CDR3 DNA reads as TGCGCCAGCAGCTTCTGGGACGAAACCTACGAGCAGTACTTC.

The CDR3 here is CSVVGQHSRTEAFF. CDR3 nucleotide sequence: TGCAGCGTTGTAGGACAGCATTCGCGCACAGAAGCTTTCTTT. V is TRBV29-1 and J is TRBJ1-1; D perhaps matches TRBD1 (6 bases). The V end was cut by 4 bases, the J end by 8 bases, with 20 bases between. Germline loops: CDR1 SQVTM, CDR2 ANQGSEA. The CDR3 spans 14 residues.

J is TRBJ2-2 and V is TRBV10-1, with D possibly being TRBD2 (6 bases). The CDR3 extends over 14 amino acids. V was trimmed by 11 bases and J by 1 base, leaving 14 bases between them. Germline V gene lookup returns CDR1 WNHNN and CDR2 SYGVQD (reference sequence). CDR3 region: CAGQGRGNTGELFF. CDR3 nucleotides: TGCGCCGGCCAAGGGCGGGGGAACACCGGGGAGCTGTTTTTT.

V gene TRBV7-6 combines with J gene TRBJ2-5, with 9 bases lining up with TRBD1. CDR3 length: 16 amino acids. V lost 1 base, J lost 2 bases, and 5 bases stayed unmatched. Germline V gene data show CDR1 as SGHVS and CDR2 as FNYEAQ. Written as DNA, the CDR3 is TGTGCCAGCAGCTTAGGGGACAGGGAGCGGCAAGAGACCCAGTACTTC. Translating gives CASSLGDRERQETQYF.

The chain carries TRBV7-6 and TRBJ1-5; D may be TRBD1 (6 bases). The germline gives CDR1 SGHVS, CDR2 FNYEAQ. V was trimmed by 3 bases and J by 3 bases, leaving 12 bases between them. The CDR3 sequence is 15 residues long. The CDR3 DNA reads TGTGCCAGCAGCTTTGGCAGGGGCGACAATCAGCCCCAGCATTTT. It is translated as CASSFGRGDNQPQHF.

The V gene is TRBV29-1, the J gene TRBJ1-4; D uncertain. Germline-derived CDR1 and CDR2 are SQVTM and ANQGSEA. V was pared by 4 bases and J by 5 bases, with 5 bases between. The CDR3 is 11 residues long. This CDR3 reads CSVAENEKLFF. DNA of the CDR3: TGCAGCGTTGCCGAGAATGAAAAACTGTTTTTT.

The chain carries TRBV13 and TRBJ2-5, with a tentative D call TRBD1 (7 bases). Per the germline V gene, CDR1 is PRHDT and CDR2 is FYEKMQ (reference sequence). The V gene lost 7 bases and the J gene lost 4 bases, with 19 bases spanning the gap. The CDR3 has 15 amino acids. The CDR3 protein is CASTALGQGGETQYF. The CDR3 DNA reads as TGTGCCAGCACCGCCCTTGGGCAGGGGGGAGAGACCCAGTACTTC.